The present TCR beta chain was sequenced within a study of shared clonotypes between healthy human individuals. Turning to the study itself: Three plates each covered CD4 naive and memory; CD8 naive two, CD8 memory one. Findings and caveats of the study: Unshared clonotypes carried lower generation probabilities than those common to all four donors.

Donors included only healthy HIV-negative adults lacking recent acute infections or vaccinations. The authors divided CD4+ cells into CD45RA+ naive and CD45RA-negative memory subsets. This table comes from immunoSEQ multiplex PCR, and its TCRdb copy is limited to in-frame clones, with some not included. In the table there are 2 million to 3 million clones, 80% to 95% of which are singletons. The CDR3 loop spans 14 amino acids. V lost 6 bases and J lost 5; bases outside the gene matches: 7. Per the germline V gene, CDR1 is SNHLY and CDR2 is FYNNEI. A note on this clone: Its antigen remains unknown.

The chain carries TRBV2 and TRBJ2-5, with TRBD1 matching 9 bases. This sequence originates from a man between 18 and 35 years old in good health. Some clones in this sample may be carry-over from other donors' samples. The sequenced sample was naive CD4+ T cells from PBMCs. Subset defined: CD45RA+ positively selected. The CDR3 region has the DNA TGTGCCAGCAGGACCGGGACAGGGCGGGAGACCCAGTACTTC. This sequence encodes CASRTGTGRETQYF. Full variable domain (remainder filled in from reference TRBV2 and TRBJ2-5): EPEVTQTPSHQVTQMGQEVILRCVPISNHLYFYWYRQILGQKVEFLVSFYNNEISEKSEIFDDQFSVERPDGSNFTLKIRSTKLEDSAMYFCASRTGTGRETQYFGPGTRLLVL.